This T cell receptor beta chain was sequenced for a study of graft-versus-host responses after intestinal transplantation (dated by TCRdb to 2020 to 2023). Some background on the complete study: Multivisceral, liver-intestinal, or isolated intestinal transplants were received by the recipients. All recipients received anti-thymocyte globulin induction followed by maintenance tacrolimus and steroids for around three years. After intestinal transplantation, graft-versus-host and host-versus-graft alloreactive T cell clones in the graft, circulation and bone marrow were tracked using bulk TCR-beta CDR3 sequencing. To identify alloreactive clones, pre-transplant mixed lymphocyte reaction products were sequenced and compared with unstimulated pre-transplant donor and recipient T cells. The cohort enrolled some 23 intestinal transplant recipients, one of whom was a retransplant, and a few patients without pretransplant specimens were excluded. Donor T cell macrochimerism was defined as a peak of at least 4% donor T cells among recipient peripheral blood mononuclear cells. Samples from a few later patients were sequenced in-house on an Illumina MiSeq with MiXCR processing rather than by the commercial service.

The method was the immunoSEQ multiplex PCR assay. For most patients, genomic DNA was isolated using the Qiagen DNeasy Blood and Tissue Kit and was shipped frozen to Adaptive Biotechnologies for TCR sequencing. Adaptive Biotechnologies carried out high-throughput TCR-beta CDR3 sequencing of genomic DNA for most patients. The published analysis was carried out like this. TCR sequencing data for approximately 17 patients were retrieved from Adaptive's ImmunoSEQ software; a few other patients were processed with MiXCR and VDJtools. CD4 versus CD8 sorting errors were corrected by removing sequences found in both subsets at a frequency ratio below 5:1. Because the origin of CDR3 nucleotide sequences shared between donor and recipient could not be assigned, those sequences were removed. To be classed as alloreactive, a clone needed at least 2-fold expansion over unstimulated cells and a minimum CFSE-low frequency of 0.002% (template counts) or 0.001% (read counts). Mappable clones were those detected in sequenced pre-transplant spleen, lymph node, or MLR CFSE-low populations of the donor or recipient. The cumulative frequency of alloreactive clones was calculated as a percentage of all sequences, weighted by copy number. Entries here come from immuneACCESS through TCRdb and include only in-frame sequences with V and J called. Some clones fail to appear in such tables; in the studies checked, an unresolved V gene covers under half of the shortfall, and the cause of the remainder is unknown. That table supplies the V and J calls and clone size; D and trimming were determined from the DNA. Present in this sample are roughly 99,000 clones, 87% of which were seen just once. The top ten constitute roughly 0.71% of the sample.

The cysteine opens and the phenylalanine closes a CDR3 of 11 amino acids. CDR3 DNA is the only sequence kept; it has 33 bases, read in frame from the first base. The trim is 8 bases for V and 0 bases for J, with a gap of 4 bases between the germline ends. CDR1 and CDR2 are drawn from the germline V gene (reference sequence): MNHEY, SMNVEV. Comment on this clone: Its antigen is not yet known. No base quality values were provided; no much bigger clone lies one nucleotide off.

The sample's time point, from its label and the paper: cells obtained before transplantation from donor or recipient. CD3+CD4+ and CD3+CD8+ populations were FACS-sorted from unstimulated pre-transplant donor and recipient cells taken from spleen or lymph nodes. Overall study outcomes, separate from this receptor: Early after transplant, peak levels of circulating GvH clones were associated with declines in HvG clones. In patients with donor T cell macrochimerism, the allografts had high GvH to HvG T cell clonal ratios. GvH clones were detected in recipient bone marrow, and some of these GvH clones were observed earlier in ileal mucosa or blood, consistent with an intestinal mucosal origin. The conclusions were limited by the relatively low number and heterogeneity of the intestinal transplant patients.

Sequenced material: unstimulated CD4+ T cells sorted from spleen or lymph node cells, taken before transplant. This TCR came from a human donor who was the organ donor for an intestinal transplant. The chain links TRBV27 with TRBJ2-5; no confident D gene assignment can be made. The CDR3 region reads CASLYQETQYF. The DNA sequence reads TGTGCCAGCTTATACCAAGAGACCCAGTACTTC.